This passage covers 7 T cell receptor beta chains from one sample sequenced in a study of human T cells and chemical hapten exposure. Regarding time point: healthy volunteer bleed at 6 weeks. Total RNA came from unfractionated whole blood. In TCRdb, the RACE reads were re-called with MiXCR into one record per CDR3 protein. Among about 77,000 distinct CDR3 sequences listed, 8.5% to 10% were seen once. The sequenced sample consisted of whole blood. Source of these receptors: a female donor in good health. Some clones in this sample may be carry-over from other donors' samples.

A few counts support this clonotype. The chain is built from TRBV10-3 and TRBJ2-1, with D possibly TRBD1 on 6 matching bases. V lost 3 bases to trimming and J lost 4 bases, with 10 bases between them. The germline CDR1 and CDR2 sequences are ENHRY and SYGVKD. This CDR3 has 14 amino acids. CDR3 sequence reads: CAISEMQGYNEQFF. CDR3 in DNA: TGTGCCATCAGTGAAATGCAGGGGTACAATGAGCAGTTCTTC.

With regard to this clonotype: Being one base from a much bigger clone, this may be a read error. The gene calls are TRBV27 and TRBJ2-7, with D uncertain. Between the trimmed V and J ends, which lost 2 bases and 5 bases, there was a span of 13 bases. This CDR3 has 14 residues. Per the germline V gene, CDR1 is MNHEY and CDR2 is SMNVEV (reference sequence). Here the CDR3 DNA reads TGTGCCAGCAGTTTACAGACGAGGATCGACGAGCAGTACTTC. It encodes CASSLQTRIDEQYF.

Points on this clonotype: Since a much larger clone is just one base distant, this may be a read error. The CDR3 loop reads CVSDPSGGTDTQYF. In nucleotides, the CDR3 is TGTGTCAGCGACCCTAGCGGGGGAACAGATACGCAGTATTTT. The V and J genes are TRBV6-1 and TRBJ2-3, with 10 bases fitting TRBD2. The CDR3 is made up of 14 amino acids. In germline, CDR1 is MNHNS, CDR2 SASEGT.

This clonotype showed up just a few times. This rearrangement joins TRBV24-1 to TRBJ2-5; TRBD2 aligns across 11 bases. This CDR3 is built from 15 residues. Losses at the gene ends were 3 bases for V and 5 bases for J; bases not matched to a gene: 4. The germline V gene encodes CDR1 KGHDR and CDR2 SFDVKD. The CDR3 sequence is CATSDRTSGGETQYF. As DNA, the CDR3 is TGTGCCACCAGTGATCGAACTAGCGGGGGTGAGACCCAGTACTTC.

CDR3 loop: CASSWGGGQASPLHF. DNA for the CDR3: TGTGCCAGCAGTTGGGGGGGAGGCCAAGCCTCACCCCTCCACTTT. This chain joins TRBV27 and TRBJ1-6, with D possibly being TRBD1 (5 bases). CDR3 length equals 15 residues. Trimming took 4 bases from V and 10 from J, leaving 17 bases between them. Germline V gene sequence: CDR1 MNHEY, CDR2 SMNVEV (reference sequence).

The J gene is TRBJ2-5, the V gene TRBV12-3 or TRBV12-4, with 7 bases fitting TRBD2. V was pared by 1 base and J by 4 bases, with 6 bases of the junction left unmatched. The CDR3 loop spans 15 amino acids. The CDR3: CASSLGGGEGETQYF. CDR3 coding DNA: TGTGCCAGCAGTTTAGGGGGAGGGGAGGGAGAGACCCAGTACTTC.

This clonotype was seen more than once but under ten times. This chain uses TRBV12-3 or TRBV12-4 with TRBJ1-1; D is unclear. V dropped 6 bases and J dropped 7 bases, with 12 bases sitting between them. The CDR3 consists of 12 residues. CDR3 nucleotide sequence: TGTGCCAGCAGGACCCGGCCCCATGAAGCTTTCTTT. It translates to CASRTRPHEAFF.